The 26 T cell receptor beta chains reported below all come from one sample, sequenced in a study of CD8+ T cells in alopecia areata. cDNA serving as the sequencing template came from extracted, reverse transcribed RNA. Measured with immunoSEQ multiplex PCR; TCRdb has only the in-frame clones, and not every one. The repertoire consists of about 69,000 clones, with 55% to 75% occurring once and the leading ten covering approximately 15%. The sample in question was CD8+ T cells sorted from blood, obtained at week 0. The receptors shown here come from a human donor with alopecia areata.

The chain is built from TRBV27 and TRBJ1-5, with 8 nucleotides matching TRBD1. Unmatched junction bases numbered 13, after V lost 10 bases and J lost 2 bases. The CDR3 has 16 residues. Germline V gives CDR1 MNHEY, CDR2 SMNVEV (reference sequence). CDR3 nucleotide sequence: TGTGCCACTTCGGACAGGGCGAGTTCCGGCAATCAGCCCCAGCATTTT. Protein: CATSDRASSGNQPQHF.

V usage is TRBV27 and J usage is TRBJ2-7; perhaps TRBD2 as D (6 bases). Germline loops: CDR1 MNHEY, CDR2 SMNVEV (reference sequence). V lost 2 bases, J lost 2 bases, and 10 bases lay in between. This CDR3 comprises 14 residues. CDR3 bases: TGTGCCAGCAGTTTAGGAGGGGCGCCCTACGAGCAGTACTTC. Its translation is CASSLGGAPYEQYF.

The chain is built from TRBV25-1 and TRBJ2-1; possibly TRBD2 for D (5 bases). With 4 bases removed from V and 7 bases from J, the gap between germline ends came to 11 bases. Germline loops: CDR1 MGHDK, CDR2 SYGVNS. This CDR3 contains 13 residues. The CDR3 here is CASSGAAWNEQFF. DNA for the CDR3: TGTGCCAGCAGTGGAGCGGCGTGGAATGAGCAGTTCTTC.

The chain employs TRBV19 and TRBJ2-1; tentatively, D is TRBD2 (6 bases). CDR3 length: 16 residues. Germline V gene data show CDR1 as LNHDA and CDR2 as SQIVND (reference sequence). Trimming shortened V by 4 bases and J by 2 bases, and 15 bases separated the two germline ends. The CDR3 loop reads CASSTLSGRAYNEQFF. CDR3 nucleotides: TGTGCCAGTAGTACCTTAAGCGGGCGAGCCTACAATGAGCAGTTCTTC.

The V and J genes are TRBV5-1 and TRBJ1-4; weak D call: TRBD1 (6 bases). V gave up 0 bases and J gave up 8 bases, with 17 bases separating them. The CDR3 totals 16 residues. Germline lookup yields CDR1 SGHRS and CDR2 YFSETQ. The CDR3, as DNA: TGCGCCAGCAGCTTGGAATCACAGGGTGTAAGAGAAAAACTGTTTTTT. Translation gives CASSLESQGVREKLFF.

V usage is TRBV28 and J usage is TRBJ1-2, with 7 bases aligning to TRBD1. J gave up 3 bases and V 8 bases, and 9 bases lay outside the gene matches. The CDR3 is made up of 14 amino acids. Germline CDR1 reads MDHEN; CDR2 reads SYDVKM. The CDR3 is CASGIARGYYGYTF. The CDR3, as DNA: TGTGCCAGCGGAATCGCCAGGGGGTACTATGGCTACACCTTC.

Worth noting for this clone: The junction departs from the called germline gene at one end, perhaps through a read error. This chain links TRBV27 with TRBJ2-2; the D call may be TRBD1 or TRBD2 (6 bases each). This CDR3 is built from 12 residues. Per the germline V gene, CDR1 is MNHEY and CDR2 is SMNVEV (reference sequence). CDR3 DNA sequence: TGCGCCTCTTCAGGGGACTGGGGGGAGCTGTTTTTT. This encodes CASSGDWGELFF.

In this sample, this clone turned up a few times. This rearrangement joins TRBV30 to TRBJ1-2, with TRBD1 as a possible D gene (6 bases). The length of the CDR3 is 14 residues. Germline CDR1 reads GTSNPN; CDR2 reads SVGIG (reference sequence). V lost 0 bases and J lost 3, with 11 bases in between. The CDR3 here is CAWSVPGVDYGYTF. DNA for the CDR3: TGTGCCTGGAGTGTACCAGGGGTGGACTATGGCTACACCTTC.

The CDR3 spells CATSREYTSGNTIYF. DNA of the CDR3: TGTGCCACCAGCAGAGAGTACACCTCTGGAAACACCATATATTTT. The genes are TRBV15 and TRBJ1-3; D uncertain. V lost 0 bases and J 0 bases, leaving 6 bases between the germline ends. CDR1 LNHNV and CDR2 YYDKDF come from the germline V gene (reference sequence). This CDR3 spans 15 amino acids.

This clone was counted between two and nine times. CDR3 sequence reads: CASTTGTPSFGYTF. Written as DNA, the CDR3 is TGCGCCAGCACCACCGGGACCCCATCGTTTGGCTACACCTTC. V usage is TRBV5-1 and J usage is TRBJ1-2; possible D gene TRBD1, 5 bases. The V end was cut by 6 bases, the J end by 7 bases, with 19 bases between. CDR3 length: 14 residues. Germline loops: CDR1 SGHRS, CDR2 YFSETQ.

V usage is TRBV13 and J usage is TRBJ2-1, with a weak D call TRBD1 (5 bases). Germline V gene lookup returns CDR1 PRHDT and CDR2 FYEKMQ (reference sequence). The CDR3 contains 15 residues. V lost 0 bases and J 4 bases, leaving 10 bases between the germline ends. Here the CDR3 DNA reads TGTGCCAGCAGCTTAGGCAGGGTTACTTACAATGAGCAGTTCTTC. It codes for CASSLGRVTYNEQFF. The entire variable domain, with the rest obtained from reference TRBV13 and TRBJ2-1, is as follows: AAGVIQSPRHLIKEKRETATLKCYPIPRHDTVYWYQQGPGQDPQFLISFYEKMQSDKGSIPDRFSAQQFSDYHSELNMSSLELGDSALYFCASSLGRVTYNEQFFGPGTRLTVL.

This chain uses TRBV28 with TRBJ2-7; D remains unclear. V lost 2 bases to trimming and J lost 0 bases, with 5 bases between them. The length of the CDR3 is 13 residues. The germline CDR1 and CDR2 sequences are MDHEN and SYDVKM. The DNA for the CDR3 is TGTGCCAGCAGTTTAGGCAGCTCCTACGAGCAGTACTTC. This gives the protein CASSLGSSYEQYF.

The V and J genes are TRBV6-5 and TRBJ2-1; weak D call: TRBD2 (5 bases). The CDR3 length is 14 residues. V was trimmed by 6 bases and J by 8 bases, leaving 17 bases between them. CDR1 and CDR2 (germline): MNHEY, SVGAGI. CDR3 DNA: TGTGCCAGCAGCGATCTAACTAGTTTCGATGAGCAGTTCTTC. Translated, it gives CASSDLTSFDEQFF.

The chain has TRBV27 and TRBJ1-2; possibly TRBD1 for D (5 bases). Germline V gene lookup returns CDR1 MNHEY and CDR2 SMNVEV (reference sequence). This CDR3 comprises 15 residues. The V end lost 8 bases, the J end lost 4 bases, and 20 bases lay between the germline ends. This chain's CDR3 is CASVLGAGPSYGYTF. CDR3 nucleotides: TGTGCCAGCGTCCTTGGGGCAGGACCGAGCTATGGCTACACCTTC.

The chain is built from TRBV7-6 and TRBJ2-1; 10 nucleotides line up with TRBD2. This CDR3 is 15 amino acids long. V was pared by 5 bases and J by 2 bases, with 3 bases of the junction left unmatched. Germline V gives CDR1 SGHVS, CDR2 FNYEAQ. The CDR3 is CASSLTSGAYNEQFF. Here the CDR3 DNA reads TGTGCCAGCAGCCTCACTAGCGGGGCCTACAATGAGCAGTTCTTC.

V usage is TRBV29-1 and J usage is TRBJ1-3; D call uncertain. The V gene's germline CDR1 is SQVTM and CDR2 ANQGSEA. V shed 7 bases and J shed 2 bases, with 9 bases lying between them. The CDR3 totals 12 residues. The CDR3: CSGAGAGNTIYF. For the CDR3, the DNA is TGCAGCGGAGCGGGTGCTGGAAACACCATATATTTT.

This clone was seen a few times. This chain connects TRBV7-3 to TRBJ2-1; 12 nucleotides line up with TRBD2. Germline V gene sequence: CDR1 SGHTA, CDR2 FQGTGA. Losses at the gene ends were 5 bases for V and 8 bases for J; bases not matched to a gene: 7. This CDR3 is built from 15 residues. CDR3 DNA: TGTGCCAGCAGCCCTAGCGGGGGGGCCCTTGATGAGCAGTTCTTC. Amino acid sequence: CASSPSGGALDEQFF. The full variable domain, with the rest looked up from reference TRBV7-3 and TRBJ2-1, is GAGVSQTPSNKVTEKGKYVELRCDPISGHTALYWYRQSLGQGPEFLIYFQGTGAADDSGLPNDRFFAVRPEGSVSTLKIQRTERGDSAVYLCASSPSGGALDEQFFGPGTRLTVL.

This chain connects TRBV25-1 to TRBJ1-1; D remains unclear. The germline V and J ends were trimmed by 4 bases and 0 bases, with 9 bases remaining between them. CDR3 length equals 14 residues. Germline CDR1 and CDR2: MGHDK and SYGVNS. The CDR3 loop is CASSVGAMNTEAFF. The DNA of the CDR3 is TGTGCCAGCAGTGTGGGAGCTATGAACACTGAAGCTTTCTTT.

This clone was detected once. CDR3 in amino acids: CASSLTGRDSAYEQYF. CDR3 coding DNA: TGTGCCAGCAGCTTGACAGGTCGGGACAGTGCCTACGAGCAGTACTTC. The chain has TRBV5-4 and TRBJ2-7; 7 bases are shared with TRBD1. The CDR3 runs to 16 residues. The V segment lost 1 base and the J segment 2 bases; nucleotides outside the gene matches: 9. CDR1 is SGHNT, CDR2 YYREEE, per germline (reference sequence).

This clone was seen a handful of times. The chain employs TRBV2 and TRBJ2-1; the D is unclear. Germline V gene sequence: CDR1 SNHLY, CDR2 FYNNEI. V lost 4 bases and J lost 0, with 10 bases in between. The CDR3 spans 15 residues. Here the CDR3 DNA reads TGTGCCAGCAGTGTCGGCCGTAGCTCCTACAATGAGCAGTTCTTC. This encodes CASSVGRSSYNEQFF.

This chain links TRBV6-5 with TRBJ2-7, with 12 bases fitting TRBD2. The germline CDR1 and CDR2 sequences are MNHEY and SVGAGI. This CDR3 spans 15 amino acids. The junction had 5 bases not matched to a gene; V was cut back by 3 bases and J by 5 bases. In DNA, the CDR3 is TGTGCCAGCAGTTATGGACTAGCGGGAATCAACGAGCAGTACTTC. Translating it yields CASSYGLAGINEQYF.

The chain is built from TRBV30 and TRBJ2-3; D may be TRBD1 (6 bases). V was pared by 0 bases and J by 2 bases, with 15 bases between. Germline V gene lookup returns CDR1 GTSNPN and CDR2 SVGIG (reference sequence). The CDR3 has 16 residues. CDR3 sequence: CAWSVGTTLSTDTQYF. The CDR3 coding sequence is TGTGCCTGGAGTGTGGGGACAACTCTCTCCACAGATACGCAGTATTTT.

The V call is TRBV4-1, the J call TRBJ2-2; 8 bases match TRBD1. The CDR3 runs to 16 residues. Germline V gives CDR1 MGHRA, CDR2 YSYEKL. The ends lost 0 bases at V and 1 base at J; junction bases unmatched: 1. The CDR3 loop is CASSQDGTGNTGELFF. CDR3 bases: TGCGCCAGCAGCCAAGATGGGACAGGGAACACCGGGGAGCTGTTTTTT.

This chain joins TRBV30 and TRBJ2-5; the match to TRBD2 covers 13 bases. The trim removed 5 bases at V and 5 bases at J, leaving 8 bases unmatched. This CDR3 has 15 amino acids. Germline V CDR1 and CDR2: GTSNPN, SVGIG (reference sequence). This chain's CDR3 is CAWDRTSGRSETQYF. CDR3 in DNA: TGTGCCTGGGACCGGACTAGCGGGAGATCGGAGACCCAGTACTTC.

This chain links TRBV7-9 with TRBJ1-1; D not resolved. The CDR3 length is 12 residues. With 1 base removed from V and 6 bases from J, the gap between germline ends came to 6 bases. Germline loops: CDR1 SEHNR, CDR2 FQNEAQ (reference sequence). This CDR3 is CASSLEAAEAFF. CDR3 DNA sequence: TGTGCCAGCAGCTTAGAGGCAGCTGAAGCTTTCTTT.

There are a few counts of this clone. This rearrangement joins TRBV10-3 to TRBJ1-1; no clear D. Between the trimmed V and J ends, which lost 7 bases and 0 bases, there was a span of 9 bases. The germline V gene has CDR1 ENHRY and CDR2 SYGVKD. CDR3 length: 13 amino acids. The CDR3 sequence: CAINPGVNTEAFF. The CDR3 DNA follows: TGTGCCATCAACCCGGGAGTGAACACTGAAGCTTTCTTT.